Listed below are T cell receptor beta chains from one sample, sequenced in a study of blood T cell repertoires in COVID-19. Only in-frame clones appear in the TCRdb table, and some are missing; sequencing was by immunoSEQ multiplex PCR. The sample has about 210,000 clones, 81% seen once. The specimen sequenced was PBMCs or T cells enriched from blood (not recorded which). These receptors were taken from a woman aged 45-65 years with acute COVID-19. The CDR3 runs from the conserved cysteine through the conserved F or W. Fields, in order: V gene, clone size, D gene, J gene, CDR3 DNA, CDR3 protein. D genes are given only for firm matches. Not every row has a clone size; where given, it reads once, few, many or a size class.

v_gene: TRBV30
abundance: few
d_gene: -
j_gene: TRBJ1-1
CDR3nt: TGTGCCTGGAGTCAGGGAAGGAACACTGAAGCTTTCTTT
CDR3aa: CAWSQGRNTEAFF

v_gene: TRBV11-2
abundance: -
d_gene: TRBD2
j_gene: TRBJ2-3
CDR3nt: TGTGCCAGCAGCTTATATGGCGGGGGGGCAGATACGCAGTATTTT
CDR3aa: CASSLYGGGADTQYF

v_gene: TRBV5-4
abundance: -
d_gene: -
j_gene: TRBJ1-5
CDR3nt: TGTGCCAGCAGCTTTTTTTCAGGGATAGGGAATCAGCCCCAGCATTTT
CDR3aa: CASSFFSGIGNQPQHF

v_gene: TRBV5-4
abundance: -
d_gene: TRBD1
j_gene: TRBJ2-7
CDR3nt: TGTGCCAGCAGCTTGCCGACCGGGACAGGGAACGAGCAGTACTTC
CDR3aa: CASSLPTGTGNEQYF

v_gene: TRBV6-2/TRBV6-3
abundance: -
d_gene: -
j_gene: TRBJ2-3
CDR3nt: TGTGCCAGCAGTTACTCCAGGGGGGCAGATACGCAGTATTTT
CDR3aa: CASSYSRGADTQYF

v_gene: TRBV7-6
abundance: -
d_gene: TRBD1
j_gene: TRBJ2-7
CDR3nt: TGTGCCAGCAGCCGAATCCGGGACAGTAACTACGAGCAGTACTTC
CDR3aa: CASSRIRDSNYEQYF

v_gene: TRBV7-2
abundance: -
d_gene: TRBD1
j_gene: TRBJ1-2
CDR3nt: TGTGCCAGCAGCCCCCGTGGGGACAGCCCTACTAACTATGGCTACACCTTC
CDR3aa: CASSPRGDSPTNYGYTF

v_gene: TRBV3-1/TRBV3-2
abundance: -
d_gene: TRBD2
j_gene: TRBJ2-1
CDR3nt: TGTGCCAGCAGCCAAGGGACTAGCGGGGGTATGAATGAGCAGTTCTTC
CDR3aa: CASSQGTSGGMNEQFF

v_gene: TRBV5-4
abundance: -
d_gene: -
j_gene: TRBJ1-2
CDR3nt: TGTGCCAGCAGCCCGGCCGGGGATTTCTATGGCTACACCTTC
CDR3aa: CASSPAGDFYGYTF

v_gene: TRBV7-6
abundance: -
d_gene: TRBD1
j_gene: TRBJ2-2
CDR3nt: TGTGCCAGCACCAATCCGGGACAGGGGGCCACCGGGGAGCTGTTTTTT
CDR3aa: CASTNPGQGATGELFF

v_gene: TRBV28
abundance: -
d_gene: -
j_gene: TRBJ1-2
CDR3nt: TGTGCCAGCAGCTCCAGTTTAGGGGGGGGAGGTGGCTACACCTTC
CDR3aa: CASSSSLGGGGGYTF

v_gene: TRBV4-3
abundance: -
d_gene: -
j_gene: TRBJ2-3
CDR3nt: TGCGCCAGCAGCCAAAGTATCACTGCCCGGGATACGCAGTATTTT
CDR3aa: CASSQSITARDTQYF

v_gene: TRBV7-8
abundance: few
d_gene: -
j_gene: TRBJ1-2
CDR3nt: TGTGCCAGCAGCAAGCGGACAGACTCCTATGGCTACACCTTC
CDR3aa: CASSKRTDSYGYTF

v_gene: TRBV18
abundance: -
d_gene: -
j_gene: TRBJ2-7
CDR3nt: TGTGCCAGCTCACCCAAGGCCGTGGACAGACGAAGTGAGCAGTACTTC
CDR3aa: CASSPKAVDRRSEQYF

v_gene: TRBV18
abundance: -
d_gene: -
j_gene: TRBJ2-2
CDR3nt: TGTGCCAGCTCACTTAGCATCTCGAACACCGGGGAGCTGTTTTTT
CDR3aa: CASSLSISNTGELFF

v_gene: TRBV3-1/TRBV3-2
abundance: -
d_gene: -
j_gene: TRBJ1-2
CDR3nt: TGTGCCAGCAGCGCCAGTAACTATGGCTACACCTTC
CDR3aa: CASSASNYGYTF

v_gene: TRBV18
abundance: -
d_gene: TRBD2
j_gene: TRBJ2-7
CDR3nt: TGTGCCAGCTCACCGAGCGGGACGAGCTCCTACGAGCAGTACTTC
CDR3aa: CASSPSGTSSYEQYF

v_gene: TRBV28
abundance: -
d_gene: -
j_gene: TRBJ1-4
CDR3nt: TGTGCCAGCCGTATCACTACCGGGACAATGAATGAAAAACTGTTTTTT
CDR3aa: CASRITTGTMNEKLFF

v_gene: TRBV11-2
abundance: -
d_gene: -
j_gene: TRBJ1-4
CDR3nt: TGTGCCAGCAGCTTAGGGGCAGGGCCGGGTCGTGAAAAACTGTTTTTT
CDR3aa: CASSLGAGPGREKLFF

v_gene: TRBV11-3
abundance: -
d_gene: -
j_gene: TRBJ2-7
CDR3nt: TGTGCCAGCAGCTTAGCAGGGTACGAGCAGTACTTC
CDR3aa: CASSLAGYEQYF

v_gene: TRBV6-1
abundance: once
d_gene: TRBD1
j_gene: TRBJ2-5
CDR3nt: TGTGCCAGCAGTGATAGCAGGGGGCCTCAAGAGACCCAGTACTTC
CDR3aa: CASSDSRGPQETQYF

v_gene: TRBV5-1
abundance: -
d_gene: -
j_gene: TRBJ2-7
CDR3nt: TGCGCCAGCAGCTTGGAGTCCGTGGGAGTAGAGCAGTACTTC
CDR3aa: CASSLESVGVEQYF